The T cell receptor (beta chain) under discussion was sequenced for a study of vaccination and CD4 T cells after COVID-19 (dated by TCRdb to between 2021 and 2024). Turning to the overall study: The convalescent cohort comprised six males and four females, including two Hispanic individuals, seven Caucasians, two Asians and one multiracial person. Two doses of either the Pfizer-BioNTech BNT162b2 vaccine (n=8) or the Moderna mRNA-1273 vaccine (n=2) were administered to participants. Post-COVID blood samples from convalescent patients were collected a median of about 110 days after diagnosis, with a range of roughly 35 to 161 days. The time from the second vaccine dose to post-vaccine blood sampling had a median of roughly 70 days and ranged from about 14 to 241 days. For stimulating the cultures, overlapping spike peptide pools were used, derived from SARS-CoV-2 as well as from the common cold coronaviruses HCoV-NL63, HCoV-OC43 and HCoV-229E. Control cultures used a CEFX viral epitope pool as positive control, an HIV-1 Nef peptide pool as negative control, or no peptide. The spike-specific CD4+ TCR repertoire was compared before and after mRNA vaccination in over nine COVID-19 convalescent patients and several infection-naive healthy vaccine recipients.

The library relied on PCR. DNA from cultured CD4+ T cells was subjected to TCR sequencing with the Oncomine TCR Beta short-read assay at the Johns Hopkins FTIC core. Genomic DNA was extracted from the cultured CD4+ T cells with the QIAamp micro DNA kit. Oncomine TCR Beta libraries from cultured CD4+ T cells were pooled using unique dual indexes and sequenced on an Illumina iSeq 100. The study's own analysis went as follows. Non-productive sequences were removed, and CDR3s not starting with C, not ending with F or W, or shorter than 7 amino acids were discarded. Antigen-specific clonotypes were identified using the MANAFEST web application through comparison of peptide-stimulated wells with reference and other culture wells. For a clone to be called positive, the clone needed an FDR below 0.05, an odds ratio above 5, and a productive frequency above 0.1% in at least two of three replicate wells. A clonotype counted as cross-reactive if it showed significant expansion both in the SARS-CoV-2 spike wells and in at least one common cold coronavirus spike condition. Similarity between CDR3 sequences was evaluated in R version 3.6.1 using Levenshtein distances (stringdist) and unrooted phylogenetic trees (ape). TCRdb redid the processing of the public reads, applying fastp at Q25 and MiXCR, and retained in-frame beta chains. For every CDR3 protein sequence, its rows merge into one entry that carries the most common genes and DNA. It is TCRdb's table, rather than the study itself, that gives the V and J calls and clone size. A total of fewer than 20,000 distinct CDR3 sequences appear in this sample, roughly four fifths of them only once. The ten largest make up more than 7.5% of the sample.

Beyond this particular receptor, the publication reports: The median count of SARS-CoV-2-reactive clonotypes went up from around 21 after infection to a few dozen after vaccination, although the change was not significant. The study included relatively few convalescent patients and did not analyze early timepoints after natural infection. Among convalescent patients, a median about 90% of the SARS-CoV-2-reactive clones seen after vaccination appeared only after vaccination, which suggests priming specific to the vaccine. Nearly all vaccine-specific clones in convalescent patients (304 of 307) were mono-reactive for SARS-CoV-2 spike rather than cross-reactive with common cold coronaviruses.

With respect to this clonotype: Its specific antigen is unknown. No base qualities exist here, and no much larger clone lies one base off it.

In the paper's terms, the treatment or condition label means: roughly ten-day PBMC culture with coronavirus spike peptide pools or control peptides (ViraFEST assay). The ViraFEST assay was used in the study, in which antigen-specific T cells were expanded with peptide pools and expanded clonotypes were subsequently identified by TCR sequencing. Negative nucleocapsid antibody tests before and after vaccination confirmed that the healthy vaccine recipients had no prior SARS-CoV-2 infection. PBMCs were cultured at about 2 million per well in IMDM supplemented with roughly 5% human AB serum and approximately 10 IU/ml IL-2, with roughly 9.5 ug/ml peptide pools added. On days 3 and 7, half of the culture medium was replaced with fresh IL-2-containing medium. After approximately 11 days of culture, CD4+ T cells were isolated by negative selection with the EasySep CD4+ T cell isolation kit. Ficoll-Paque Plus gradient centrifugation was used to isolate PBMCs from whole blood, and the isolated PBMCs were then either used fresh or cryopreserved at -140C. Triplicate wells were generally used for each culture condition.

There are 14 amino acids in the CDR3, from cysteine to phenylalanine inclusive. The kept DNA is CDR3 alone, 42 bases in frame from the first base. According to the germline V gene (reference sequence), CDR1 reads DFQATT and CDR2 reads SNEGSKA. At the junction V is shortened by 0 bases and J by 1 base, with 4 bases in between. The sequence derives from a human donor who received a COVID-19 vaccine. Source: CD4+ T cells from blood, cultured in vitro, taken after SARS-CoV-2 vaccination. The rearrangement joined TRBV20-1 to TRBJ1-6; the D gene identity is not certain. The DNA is TGCAGTGCTAGAGAGGGTTCCTATAATTCACCCCTCCACTTT. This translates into CSAREGSYNSPLHF.